The clone carrying this TCR beta chain was counted only a few times. J gave up 4 bases and V 5 bases, and 8 bases lay outside the gene matches. Per the germline V gene, CDR1 is MNHEY and CDR2 is SMNVEV (reference sequence). The CDR3 is made up of 14 amino acids. The data stem from a study of blood T cell repertoires in COVID-19. On the study more broadly: Acute and convalescent COVID-19 specimens originated in the United States, Italy and Spain.

Categorization into cohorts depended on clinical history that participants reported. Using immunoSEQ multiplex PCR, the repertoire was profiled, and TCRdb retains in-frame clones only, with some absent. In the table there are fewer than 250,000 clones, around 81% of which are singletons. Sequenced input: PBMCs or T cells enriched from blood (not recorded which). J is TRBJ2-7 and V is TRBV27; 7 bases fit TRBD1. The TCR was taken from a woman between 50 and 59 years old with acute COVID-19. CDR3: CASSPGTVPYEQYF. As DNA, the CDR3 is TGTGCCAGCAGTCCCGGGACAGTACCGTACGAGCAGTACTTC.